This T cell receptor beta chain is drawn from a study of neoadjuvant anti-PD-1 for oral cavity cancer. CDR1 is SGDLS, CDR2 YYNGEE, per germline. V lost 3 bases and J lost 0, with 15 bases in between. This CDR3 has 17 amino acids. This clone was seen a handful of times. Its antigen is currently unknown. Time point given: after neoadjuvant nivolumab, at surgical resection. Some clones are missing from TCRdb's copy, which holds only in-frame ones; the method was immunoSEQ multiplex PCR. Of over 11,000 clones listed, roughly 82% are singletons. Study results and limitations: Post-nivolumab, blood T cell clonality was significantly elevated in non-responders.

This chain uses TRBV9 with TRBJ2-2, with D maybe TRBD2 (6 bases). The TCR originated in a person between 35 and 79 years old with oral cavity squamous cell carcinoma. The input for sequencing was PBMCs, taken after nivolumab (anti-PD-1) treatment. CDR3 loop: CASSGSGRWTNTGELFF. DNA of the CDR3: TGTGCCAGCAGCGGTAGCGGCCGTTGGACGAACACCGGGGAGCTGTTTTTT. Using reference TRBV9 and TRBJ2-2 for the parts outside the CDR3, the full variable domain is DSGVTQTPKHLITATGQRVTLRCSPRSGDLSVYWYQQSLDQGLQFLIQYYNGEERAKGNILERFSAQQFPDLHSELNLSSLELGDSALYFCASSGSGRWTNTGELFFGEGSRLTVL.